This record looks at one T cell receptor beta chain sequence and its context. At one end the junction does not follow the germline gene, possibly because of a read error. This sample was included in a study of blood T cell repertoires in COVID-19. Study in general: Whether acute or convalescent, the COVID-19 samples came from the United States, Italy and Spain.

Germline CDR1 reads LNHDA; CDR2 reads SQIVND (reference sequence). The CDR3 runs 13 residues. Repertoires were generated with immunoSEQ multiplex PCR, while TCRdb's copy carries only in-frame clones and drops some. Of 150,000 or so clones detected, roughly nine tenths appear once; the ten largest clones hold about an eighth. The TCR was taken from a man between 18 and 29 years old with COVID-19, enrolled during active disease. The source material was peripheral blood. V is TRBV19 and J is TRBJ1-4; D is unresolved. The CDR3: CASSTRSEEKLLF. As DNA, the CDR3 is TGTGCCAGTAGCACCCGGTCAGAGGAAAAACTGCTTTTT. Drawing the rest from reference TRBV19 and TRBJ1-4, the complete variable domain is DGGITQSPKYLFRKEGQNVTLSCEQNLNHDAMYWYRQDPGQGLRLIYYSQIVNDFQKGDIAEGYSVSREKKESFPLTVTSAQKNPTAFYLCASSTRSEEKLLFGSGTQLSVL.